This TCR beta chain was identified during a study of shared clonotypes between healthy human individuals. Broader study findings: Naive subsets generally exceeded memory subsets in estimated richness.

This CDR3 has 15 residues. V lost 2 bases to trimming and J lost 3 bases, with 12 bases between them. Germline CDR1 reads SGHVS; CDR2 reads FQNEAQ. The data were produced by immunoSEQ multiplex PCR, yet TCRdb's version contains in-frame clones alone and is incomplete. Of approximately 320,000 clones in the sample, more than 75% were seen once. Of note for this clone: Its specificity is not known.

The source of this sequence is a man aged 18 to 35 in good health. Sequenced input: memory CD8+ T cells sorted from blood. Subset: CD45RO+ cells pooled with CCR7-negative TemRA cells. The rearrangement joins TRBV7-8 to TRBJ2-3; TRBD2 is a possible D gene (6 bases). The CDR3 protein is CASSLYLGGTDTQYF. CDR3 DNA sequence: TGTGCCAGCAGCTTATATCTTGGAGGGACAGATACGCAGTATTTT.